What follows describes a single TCR beta chain. Method: immunoSEQ multiplex PCR; TCRdb's copy keeps in-frame clones and lacks some. Of roughly 200,000 clones listed, about nine tenths were seen once; the top ten hold 1.5% to 2%. These data come from a study of blood T cell repertoires in COVID-19. As for the study in general: The study drew acute and convalescent COVID-19 samples from the United States, Italy and Spain. PBMCs, B-cell-depleted T cells, or T cells were the source of the cDNA or gDNA that made up the material.

Germline lookup yields CDR1 SGDLS and CDR2 YYNGEE. The CDR3 totals 16 residues. The J segment lost 8 bases and the V segment lost 3 bases, leaving 10 bases of the junction unmatched. The clonotype was recovered from a man between 18 and 35 years old with active or convalescent COVID-19. The sequenced sample was peripheral blood. The chain couples TRBV9 to TRBJ1-6; TRBD1 aligns across 8 bases. The CDR3, as DNA: TGTGCCAGCAGCGATGGGGTGGGACAGGAAGATTCACCCCTCCACTTT. Protein: CASSDGVGQEDSPLHF.